These 9 T cell receptor beta chains came from one sample sequenced in a study of blood T cell repertoires in COVID-19. Repertoires were generated with immunoSEQ multiplex PCR, while TCRdb's copy carries only in-frame clones and drops some. The sample contains around 36,000 clones, about 80% of which appear only once. The sequencing input was peripheral blood. These receptors were taken from a man aged 45-65 years with acute or convalescent COVID-19.

This chain joins TRBV28 and TRBJ2-2; 14 bases map to TRBD2. The trim removed 8 bases at V and 7 bases at J, leaving 6 bases unmatched. Per the germline V gene, CDR1 is MDHEN and CDR2 is SYDVKM. The CDR3 covers 15 residues. CDR3 amino acids: CASGLGTSGSGELFF. DNA for the CDR3: TGTGCCAGCGGTCTCGGGACTAGCGGGAGCGGGGAGCTGTTTTTT.

The CDR3 here is CASSARTRSNTGELFF. CDR3 nucleotides: TGCGCCAGCAGCGCGAGGACAAGGTCCAACACCGGGGAGCTGTTTTTT. This chain links TRBV4-1 with TRBJ2-2, with a possible D match to TRBD1 (5 bases). CDR1 is MGHRA, CDR2 YSYEKL, per germline. Trimming left V 5 bases short and J 2 bases short, with 15 bases between. There are 16 residues in the CDR3.

The rearrangement uses TRBV5-6 and TRBJ2-1, with 12 bases fitting TRBD2. The CDR3 totals 15 residues. Germline V lookup: CDR1 SGHDT, CDR2 YYEEEE. The V and J ends lost 5 bases and 4 bases, in that order; junction bases with no gene match: 4. CDR3 DNA sequence: TGTGCCAGCAGTTGGACTAGCGGGGATTACAATGAGCAGTTCTTC. It yields the protein CASSWTSGDYNEQFF.

The rearrangement joins TRBV7-3 to TRBJ2-5; 13 bases line up with TRBD2. The trim removed 5 bases at V and 5 bases at J, leaving 2 bases unmatched. Germline assignment: CDR1 SGHTA and CDR2 FQGTGA. CDR3 length equals 14 residues. The CDR3 bases are TGTGCCAGCAGCCGGGGACTAGCGGGGGAGACCCAGTACTTC. Encoded protein: CASSRGLAGETQYF.

The gene calls are TRBV7-9 and TRBJ2-4, with D tentatively TRBD2 (6 bases). Trimming pared 5 bases from V and 0 bases from J, leaving 23 bases between. The germline CDR1 and CDR2 sequences are SEHNR and FQNEAQ (reference sequence). The CDR3 is made up of 19 amino acids. The CDR3 coding sequence is TGTGCCAGCAGCCACGTTGGAGGGACCTATTCTCTAGCCAAAAACATTCAGTACTTC. Translation: CASSHVGGTYSLAKNIQYF. The variable domain in full, with the rest retrieved from reference TRBV7-9 and TRBJ2-4, is DTGVSQNPRHKITKRGQNVTFRCDPISEHNRLYWYRQTLGQGPEFLTYFQNEAQLEKSRLLSDRFSAERPKGSFSTLEIQRTEQGDSAMYLCASSHVGGTYSLAKNIQYFGAGTRLSVL.

V gene TRBV7-3 combines with J gene TRBJ1-2, with TRBD1 matching 10 bases. Germline V gives CDR1 SGHTA, CDR2 FQGTGA. The CDR3 is made up of 16 amino acids. J lost 3 bases, V lost 5 bases, and 9 bases had no gene match. CDR3 region: CASSIGTGVLDYGYTF. The CDR3 nucleotides read TGTGCCAGCAGCATCGGGACAGGGGTGCTTGACTATGGCTACACCTTC.

The chain uses TRBV7-6 and TRBJ2-7; 8 nucleotides line up with TRBD2. The length of the CDR3 is 15 residues. CDR1 SGHVS and CDR2 FNYEAQ come from the germline V gene. Trimming took 3 bases from V and 5 from J; bases not matched to a gene: 9. The CDR3 reads CASSLGAGVIDEQYF. Written as DNA, the CDR3 is TGTGCCAGCAGCTTGGGAGCGGGAGTTATCGACGAGCAGTACTTC.

The chain is built from TRBV9 and TRBJ2-1; TRBD1 is a possible D gene (6 bases). In germline, CDR1 is SGDLS, CDR2 YYNGEE. The CDR3 runs to 12 residues. V was pared by 0 bases and J by 10 bases, with 8 bases between. CDR3 loop: CASSVEGTEQFF. The CDR3, as DNA: TGTGCCAGCAGCGTAGAGGGGACAGAGCAGTTCTTC.

This chain connects TRBV27 to TRBJ1-1; 7 bases align to TRBD1. CDR3 length: 14 amino acids. J lost 1 base, V lost 6 bases, and 5 bases had no gene match. Germline V gene data show CDR1 as MNHEY and CDR2 as SMNVEV (reference sequence). The CDR3 region has the DNA TGTGCCAGCAGCGACGGGACAGAGAACACTGAAGCTTTCTTT. Residues: CASSDGTENTEAFF.